The next 3 T cell receptor beta chains were all read from a single sample in a study of blood T cell repertoires in COVID-19. Clones were read by immunoSEQ multiplex PCR, and TCRdb kept only the in-frame ones, dropping some. The sample carries about 73,000 clones, roughly 88% recorded once. The sample was peripheral blood. The source of these receptors is a man older than 75 with active or convalescent COVID-19.

The chain employs TRBV18 and TRBJ2-7; 10 nucleotides match TRBD1. Looked up from germline, CDR1 is KGHSH and CDR2 is LQKENI. The junction had 7 bases not matched to a gene; V was cut back by 6 bases and J by 8 bases. This CDR3 spans 13 amino acids. For the CDR3, the DNA is TGTGCCAGCTCCTCCGACAGGGGGCAAAAGCAGTACTTC. Amino acids: CASSSDRGQKQYF.

CDR3 sequence: CASSLLGQAGNTIYF. Written as DNA, the CDR3 is TGTGCCAGCAGTTTACTAGGACAGGCTGGAAACACCATATATTTT. V gene TRBV28 combines with J gene TRBJ1-3; 7 bases match TRBD1. The CDR3 totals 15 residues. V dropped 2 bases and J dropped 2; count of bases not matched to a gene: 3. Germline assignment: CDR1 MDHEN and CDR2 SYDVKM.

The chain employs TRBV7-2 and TRBJ1-4; D remains unclear. The V end lost 0 bases, the J end lost 7 bases, and 12 bases lay between the germline ends. The CDR3 extends over 15 amino acids. CDR1 is SGHTA and CDR2 is FQGNSA in the germline V gene. CDR3 region: CASSLAVGNGEKLFF. The CDR3 coding sequence is TGTGCCAGCAGCTTAGCGGTGGGCAACGGTGAAAAACTGTTTTTT.